One and the same sample provided the 18 T cell receptor beta chains below, sequenced in a study of CD8+CD57+ T cells in acquired aplastic anemia. Patients chosen for sequencing had CD8+CD57+ cells that had expanded, as shown by flow cytometry. Genomic DNA was employed as the template in profiling TCR beta VDJ and CDR3. TCRdb ran MiXCR on the reads and lists one entry per CDR3 protein. The data contain about 150,000 distinct CDR3 sequences, around 48% of them singletons. The sample consisted of sorted CD4+, CD8+, or CD8+CD57+ T cells (not recorded which) from PBMCs. The receptor source for this set is a human donor with aplastic anemia.

This clonotype occurred many times. The V and J genes are TRBV6-5 and TRBJ2-1; TRBD1 matches 7 bases. J lost 6 bases, V lost 6 bases, and 5 bases had no gene match. Germline CDR1 MNHEY, CDR2 SVGAGI. The CDR3 is 13 amino acids. The CDR3 DNA reads as TGTGCCAGCAGCTATACAGGGGCCAATGAGCAGTTCTTC. Translation: CASSYTGANEQFF.

The chain couples TRBV10-1 to TRBJ2-1, with 9 bases matching TRBD2. V dropped 6 bases and J dropped 5; count of bases not matched to a gene: 8. The CDR3 extends over 15 amino acids. CDR1 and CDR2 from the germline V gene are WNHNN and SYGVQD (reference sequence). This chain's CDR3 is CASSLTSGADNEQFF. The DNA for the CDR3 is TGCGCCAGCAGCCTGACTAGCGGAGCTGACAATGAGCAGTTCTTC.

This clonotype has ten or more counts. This chain uses TRBV12-5 with TRBJ2-5; the D gene is possibly TRBD2 (5 bases). CDR1 LGHNT and CDR2 FRNRAP come from the germline V gene. V lost 1 base, J lost 1 base, and 10 bases lay in between. The length of the CDR3 is 15 residues. The CDR3 DNA follows: TGTGCTAGTGGTTTGGAGCGGCCTACCCAAGAGACCCAGTACTTC. This translates into CASGLERPTQETQYF.

There are many counts of this clonotype. CDR3 sequence reads: CARGDGYTF. DNA of the CDR3: TGTGCCAGGGGTGATGGCTACACCTTC. The V call is TRBV6-2 or TRBV6-3, the J call TRBJ1-2; unclear D gene. Germline lookup yields CDR1 MNHEY and CDR2 SVGEGT. V gave up 9 bases and J gave up 6 bases, with 5 bases separating them. There are 9 residues in the CDR3.

This chain joins TRBV19 and TRBJ1-3; perhaps TRBD1 as D (6 bases). This CDR3 has 14 residues. CDR1 and CDR2 from the germline V gene are LNHDA and SQIVND (reference sequence). Trimming removed 3 bases from V and 2 bases from J, with 8 bases in between. This CDR3 reads CASSIGQPGNTIYF. Here the CDR3 DNA reads TGTGCCAGTAGTATCGGACAGCCTGGAAACACCATATATTTT.

The chain carries TRBV27 and TRBJ2-7; 7 positions agree with TRBD1. CDR3 length: 14 residues. Germline CDR1 is MNHEY and CDR2 is SMNVEV (reference sequence). J gave up 0 bases and V 5 bases, and 4 bases lay outside the gene matches. Here the CDR3 DNA reads TGTGCCAGCAGTCACAGGGACAGCTCCTACGAGCAGTACTTC. Translation gives CASSHRDSSYEQYF.

This clonotype was detected ten times or more. J is TRBJ1-1 and V is TRBV29-1; no reliable D call. The germline CDR1 and CDR2 sequences are SQVTM and ANQGSEA. CDR3 size: 10 residues. The V gene lost 6 bases and the J gene lost 5 bases, with 7 bases spanning the gap. The CDR3 sequence is CSVAGTEAFF. The DNA of the CDR3 is TGCAGCGTAGCGGGGACTGAAGCTTTCTTT. The full variable domain, completed using reference TRBV29-1 and TRBJ1-1, is SAVISQKPSRDICQRGTSLTIQCQVDSQVTMMFWYRQQPGQSLTLIATANQGSEATYESGFVIDKFPISRPNLTFSTLTVSNMSPEDSSIYLCSVAGTEAFFGQGTRLTVV.

Only a few counts were recorded for this clonotype. A much larger clone lies a single base off, so this may be a read error. The chain links TRBV19 to TRBJ1-1; unclear D gene. Germline CDR1 is LNHDA and CDR2 is SQIVND (reference sequence). Trimming removed 6 bases from V and 2 bases from J, with 16 bases in between. CDR3 length equals 15 residues. This CDR3 reads CASSLGVSGNTEAFF. For the CDR3, the DNA is TGTGCCAGTAGCCTCGGGGTTTCGGGAAACACTGAAGCTTTCTTT. Complete variable domain (other parts from reference TRBV19 and TRBJ1-1): DGGITQSPKYLFRKEGQNVTLSCEQNLNHDAMYWYRQDPGQGLRLIYYSQIVNDFQKGDIAEGYSVSREKKESFPLTVTSAQKNPTAFYLCASSLGVSGNTEAFFGQGTRLTVV.

This chain's CDR3 is CATSDPNGSEQFF. The DNA for the CDR3 is TGTGCCACCAGTGACCCAAACGGGAGTGAGCAGTTCTTC. The chain is built from TRBV24-1 and TRBJ2-1; perhaps TRBD2 as D (6 bases). This CDR3 spans 13 amino acids. V lost 4 bases, J lost 9 bases, and 12 bases lay in between. Germline V gene lookup returns CDR1 KGHDR and CDR2 SFDVKD.

In this sample, this clonotype turned up once. The chain is built from TRBV9 and TRBJ2-3; D not resolved. V lost 0 bases and J lost 5, with 7 bases in between. The CDR3 is 13 amino acids. The germline V gene has CDR1 SGDLS and CDR2 YYNGEE. CDR3 DNA: TGTGCCAGCAGCGTAGCCGGCGGAGATACGCAGTATTTT. It yields the protein CASSVAGGDTQYF.

Points on this clonotype: Germline and junction disagree at one end, which may indicate a read error. The V gene is TRBV13, the J gene TRBJ2-7; 7 bases map to TRBD1. The CDR3 spans 13 residues. Germline V CDR1 and CDR2: PRHDT, FYEKMQ (reference sequence). CDR3 nucleotides: TGTGCCAGCAGCTTGGTCGGGACAGACGAGCAGTGCTTC. Its translation: CASSLVGTDEQCF.

This sequence joins TRBV2 and TRBJ1-1; possible D gene TRBD1, 5 bases. Germline CDR1 reads SNHLY; CDR2 reads FYNNEI. This CDR3 has 14 amino acids. With 8 bases removed from V and 4 bases from J, the gap between germline ends came to 17 bases. The CDR3 loop reads CASVDRGDGTEAFF. The CDR3 DNA reads as TGTGCCAGCGTTGATAGGGGCGACGGCACTGAAGCTTTCTTT.

This chain joins TRBV6-1 and TRBJ2-1, with TRBD2 matching 10 bases. The germline CDR1 and CDR2 sequences are MNHNS and SASEGT. CDR3 length: 16 residues. With 6 bases clipped from V and 4 bases from J, the junction kept 9 bases outside the gene matches. The CDR3 region is CASRSDGLAAYNEQFF. In DNA, the CDR3 is TGTGCCAGCAGAAGTGACGGACTAGCGGCTTACAATGAGCAGTTCTTC.

Worth noting for this clonotype: This could be a read error, since a much larger clone is one nucleotide away. The chain carries TRBV9 and TRBJ2-7, with D unclear. V shed 4 bases and J shed 7 bases, with 9 bases lying between them. Germline values: CDR1 SGDLS, CDR2 YYNGEE. This CDR3 is built from 11 residues. CDR3 region: CASSYNGEQYF. The CDR3 nucleotides read TGTGCCAGCAGCTATAACGGTGAGCAGTACTTC.

About this clonotype itself: A read error is possible here, since a much larger clone lies one base away. The V call is TRBV6-2 or TRBV6-3, the J call TRBJ2-7; 10 nucleotides line up with TRBD1. This CDR3 is built from 13 residues. CDR1 and CDR2 from the germline V gene are MNHEY and SVGEGT. The V gene end was trimmed by 4 bases and the J gene end by 8 bases; junction bases not matched to a gene: 5. The CDR3 loop is CASSWDRGDQQYF. The CDR3 DNA reads TGTGCCAGCAGTTGGGACAGGGGAGATCAGCAGTACTTC.

Turning to this clonotype: This sequence may be a read error, since a much larger clone differs from it by one base. No conserved phenylalanine or tryptophan is present at the end of the CDR3, so a read error is the likely explanation. The rearrangement links TRBV6-2 or TRBV6-3 to TRBJ2-3, with D possibly being TRBD2 (6 bases). Germline CDR1 and CDR2: MNHEY and SVGEGT. V was trimmed by 7 bases and J by 4 bases, leaving 12 bases between them. The CDR3 consists of 13 residues. The CDR3 here is CASNRGLADTQYL. The CDR3 bases are TGTGCCAGCAACCGGGGACTGGCAGATACGCAGTATCTT.

This clonotype showed up many times. The chain carries TRBV2 and TRBJ2-7; possibly TRBD2 for D (6 bases). This CDR3 comprises 14 residues. Germline V gene sequence: CDR1 SNHLY, CDR2 FYNNEI. V lost 7 bases, J lost 0 bases, and 13 bases lay in between. CDR3 coding DNA: TGTGCCAGCATTGGAGGGTCTTACTCCTACGAGCAGTACTTC. This sequence encodes CASIGGSYSYEQYF.

About this clonotype itself: Relative to the germline gene, one junction end is altered; a read error may explain this. The chain employs TRBV4-3 and TRBJ1-5; D is unclear. Germline lookup yields CDR1 LGHNA and CDR2 YSLEER. The CDR3 has 16 amino acids. DNA of the CDR3: TGCGCCAGCAGCCAAGATTTGGCAGTGAACAATGAGCCCCAGCATTTT. Encoded protein: CASSQDLAVNNEPQHF.